The present T cell receptor (beta chain) was sequenced within a study of cytomegalovirus exposure and HLA in healthy donors. Study-level results: With later analysis, a missense DCLRE1C variant became linked to TCR beta V- and J-gene trimming. TCR beta sequences reportedly predicted most subjects' HLA-A and HLA-B alleles accurately. Earlier analysis yielded a pattern in which most TCR beta V segments were productive about 87% or about 30% of the time.

The PCR ran on 60 Vbeta and 13 Jbeta primers. Study processing details: Counted up in a later analysis, unique TCR beta chains came to about 80 million, with some 9.9 million shared. TCRdb keeps only in-frame clones here, not all; method: immunoSEQ multiplex PCR. V and J calls and clone size follow that table, whereas D and trimming were derived from the DNA. Of about 160,000 clones detected, 70% to 85% appear once; the ten largest clones hold around 1.9%. From germline, CDR1 is SGHAT and CDR2 FQNNGV. CDR3 length: 16 amino acids. With 5 bases clipped from V and 7 bases from J, the junction kept 10 bases outside the gene matches. Points on this clone: Antigen unknown.

The sequenced sample was PBMCs. This TCR was recovered from a middle-aged man in good health and CMV-seronegative. This chain connects TRBV11-2 to TRBJ2-1, with 11 bases aligning to TRBD2. Written as DNA, the CDR3 is TGTGCCAGCAGCGCGACACTAGCGGGAGCGACGAATGAGCAGTTCTTC. Translating gives CASSATLAGATNEQFF.